The 22 T cell receptor beta chains reported below all come from one sample, sequenced in a study of monozygotic twins with inflammatory bowel disease. From the 5' RACE reads, TCRdb lists one entry per CDR3 protein and no DNA. The sample's table shows roughly 150,000 distinct CDR3 sequences. The sample taken for sequencing was blood. The receptors here all came from a human donor with ulcerative colitis or Crohn's disease, or a healthy co-twin of an affected twin (not recorded which).

V is TRBV6-2 or TRBV6-3 and J is TRBJ1-4; the D call of TRBD1 rests on TCRdb alone, since no DNA is present to check it. Germline assignment: CDR1 MNHEY and CDR2 SVGEGT. CDR3 length: 13 residues. The CDR3: CASRSGGYEKLFF.

V is TRBV18 and J is TRBJ1-5. This CDR3 is 15 amino acids long. Germline V lookup: CDR1 KGHSH, CDR2 LQKENI. This chain's CDR3 is CASSPSYRSNQPQHF.

The V call is TRBV5-1, the J call TRBJ1-2. There are 14 residues in the CDR3. The germline V gene has CDR1 SGHRS and CDR2 YFSETQ. CDR3 sequence reads: CASRLYTRNYGYTF.

CDR3 sequence reads: CASSQGVHGNSPLHF. This chain connects TRBV4-1 to TRBJ1-6. CDR3 size: 15 residues. The germline CDR1 and CDR2 sequences are MGHRA and YSYEKL.

This rearrangement joins TRBV6-2 or TRBV6-3 to TRBJ2-1; TCRdb designates TRBD2, a call that cannot be tested without DNA. CDR1 and CDR2 from the germline V gene are MNHEY and SVGEGT. The CDR3 is 13 residues long. CDR3 in amino acids: CASSYSSTSGILF.

The chain's CDR3 is CASSSEGEFYEQYF. This chain connects TRBV19 to TRBJ2-7. This CDR3 contains 14 residues. The V gene's germline CDR1 is LNHDA and CDR2 SQIVND (reference sequence).

This chain uses TRBV12-3 or TRBV12-4 with TRBJ2-1. The CDR3 contains 13 residues. The CDR3 loop is CASTRNYNNEQFF.

This sequence joins TRBV3-1 and TRBJ2-2. This CDR3 is built from 13 residues. Germline V gene lookup returns CDR1 LGHDT and CDR2 YNNKEL (reference sequence). CDR3 sequence: CASSQEGLLELFF. The full variable domain, with the rest looked up from reference TRBV3-1 and TRBJ2-2, is DTAVSQTPKYLVTQMGNDKSIKCEQNLGHDTMYWYKQDSKKFLKIMFSYNNKELIINETVPNRFSPKSPDKAHLNLHINSLELGDSAVYFCASSQEGLLELFFGEGSRLTVL.

The J gene is TRBJ2-2, the V gene TRBV5-1. There are 16 residues in the CDR3. Germline V gene sequence: CDR1 SGHRS, CDR2 YFSETQ. CDR3 in amino acids: CASSLARSRNTGELFF.

This chain connects TRBV19 to TRBJ2-1; TCRdb gives TRBD2 as the D gene, but with no DNA this cannot be confirmed. Germline loops: CDR1 LNHDA, CDR2 SQIVND (reference sequence). This CDR3 is built from 14 residues. CDR3 residues: CATSPSSSYNEQFF.

The V gene is TRBV20-1, the J gene TRBJ1-5; TCRdb returns TRBD1, unconfirmable since there is no DNA. This CDR3 has 15 amino acids. Germline CDR1 reads DFQATT; CDR2 reads SNEGSKA (reference sequence). The chain's CDR3 is CSVSGVVSDNQPQHF.

The chain uses TRBV11-2 and TRBJ2-7; TCRdb's assignment of TRBD2 cannot be checked, as there is no DNA. The CDR3 loop spans 12 amino acids. CDR1 is SGHAT and CDR2 is FQNNGV in the germline V gene. CDR3 in amino acids: CASALATGEQYF.

The rearrangement joins TRBV10-3 to TRBJ2-5; with no DNA, the TCRdb D assignment of TRBD2 cannot be verified. Looked up from germline, CDR1 is ENHRY and CDR2 is SYGVKD. The CDR3 loop spans 16 amino acids. CDR3: CAISEVPGTQQGTQYF.

V usage is TRBV9 and J usage is TRBJ2-1; the TCRdb call, TRBD2, lacks DNA for checking. The CDR3 has 18 residues. CDR1 and CDR2 (germline): SGDLS, YYNGEE. CDR3 protein: CASSGGLAGSIPYNEQFF. The entire variable domain, with the rest obtained from reference TRBV9 and TRBJ2-1, is as follows: DSGVTQTPKHLITATGQRVTLRCSPRSGDLSVYWYQQSLDQGLQFLIQYYNGEERAKGNILERFSAQQFPDLHSELNLSSLELGDSALYFCASSGGLAGSIPYNEQFFGPGTRLTVL.

The gene calls are TRBV20-1 and TRBJ1-1. Germline loops: CDR1 DFQATT, CDR2 SNEGSKA (reference sequence). The CDR3 has 14 amino acids. CDR3 loop: CSAPTQIMNTEAFF.

The chain links TRBV3-1 to TRBJ2-5; TCRdb outputs TRBD1, but without DNA this stays unchecked. The CDR3 covers 14 residues. Per germline, CDR1 LGHDT and CDR2 YNNKEL (reference sequence). CDR3: CASSARQGRETQYF.

This sequence joins TRBV5-1 and TRBJ1-5; the D call of TRBD1 rests on TCRdb alone, since no DNA is present to check it. This CDR3 region has 13 residues. Looked up from germline, CDR1 is SGHRS and CDR2 is YFSETQ. CDR3 sequence: CASRQGRDQPQHF.

V usage is TRBV28 and J usage is TRBJ1-5; TCRdb's D gene call, TRBD1, goes unchecked for lack of DNA. This CDR3 is 16 amino acids long. CDR1 MDHEN and CDR2 SYDVKM come from the germline V gene. CDR3 in amino acids: CASSPRAGRDRQPQHF.

The V and J genes are TRBV12-3 or TRBV12-4 and TRBJ2-7; TCRdb's D call, TRBD1, is unchecked because there is no DNA. This CDR3 spans 13 amino acids. CDR3 protein: CASGKVGHYEQYF.

This sequence joins TRBV3-1 and TRBJ1-5. The length of the CDR3 is 16 residues. CDR1 and CDR2 from the germline V gene are LGHDT and YNNKEL (reference sequence). The CDR3 sequence is CASSQDLGAGNQPQHF.

V gene TRBV20-1 combines with J gene TRBJ2-5; TCRdb indicates TRBD2, and absent DNA this call remains unverified. The CDR3 extends over 13 amino acids. Germline V gene lookup returns CDR1 DFQATT and CDR2 SNEGSKA (reference sequence). CDR3 region: CSAYLAGQETQYF.

J is TRBJ2-2 and V is TRBV5-1. This CDR3 is built from 16 residues. CDR1 is SGHRS and CDR2 is YFSETQ in the germline V gene. CDR3: CASSSLGGVDTGELFF.